These 30 T cell receptor beta chains came from one sample sequenced in a study of shared clonotypes between healthy human individuals. Sequenced by immunoSEQ multiplex PCR; TCRdb stores in-frame clones only, minus some. The sample comprises 2.3 million or so clones, more than 85% of which are singletons, and under 0.45% rests with the top ten. Sample: naive CD4+ T cells from PBMCs. Subset noted: CD45RA+ positively selected. The origin of the receptors is a man younger than 35 in good health. Some clones in this sample may be carry-over from other donors' samples.

Worth noting for this clone: The junction departs from germline at one end; a sequencing error may be responsible. V and J are TRBV7-2 and TRBJ1-2, with D unresolved. Germline V CDR1 and CDR2: SGHTA, FQGNSA. This CDR3 has 15 residues. The CDR3 coding sequence is TGTGCCAGCACCTTAGACAAGATAGATAACTATGGCTACACCTTC. Protein product: CASTLDKIDNYGYTF.

A single count supports this clone. The chain uses TRBV27 and TRBJ2-2; 10 bases fit TRBD2. The CDR3 covers 15 residues. Germline trimming cut 5 bases from V and 6 bases from J; bases unmatched to any gene: 6. CDR1 is MNHEY and CDR2 is SMNVEV in the germline V gene (reference sequence). The CDR3 DNA sequence: TGTGCCAGCAGTCAGGCCCTAGCGGGGGCCGGGGAGCTGTTTTTT. The encoded protein is CASSQALAGAGELFF.

This clone appeared a single time. V is TRBV5-1 and J is TRBJ2-1, with TRBD1 matching over 7 bases. The CDR3 contains 16 residues. With 2 bases clipped from V and 0 bases from J, the junction kept 5 bases outside the gene matches. Looked up from germline, CDR1 is SGHRS and CDR2 is YFSETQ. This chain's CDR3 is CASSLDRVTSYNEQFF. The CDR3, as DNA: TGCGCCAGCAGCTTAGACAGGGTAACCTCCTACAATGAGCAGTTCTTC.

The rearrangement joins TRBV19 to TRBJ1-5, with 9 bases identical to TRBD1. Trimming removed 6 bases from V and 0 bases from J; junction bases left unmatched: 6. This CDR3 contains 16 residues. Germline V CDR1 and CDR2: LNHDA, SQIVND (reference sequence). DNA for the CDR3: TGTGCCAGTAGGGACAGGGGTCTCACTAGCAATCAGCCCCAGCATTTT. This gives the protein CASRDRGLTSNQPQHF.

The rearrangement uses TRBV5-1 and TRBJ2-1; 7 bases line up with TRBD2. The germline gives CDR1 SGHRS, CDR2 YFSETQ. This CDR3 is 15 amino acids long. V lost 0 bases and J lost 5; bases outside the gene matches: 5. The CDR3 DNA follows: TGCGCCAGCAGCTTGGCGGCAGGGAGGGACAATGAGCAGTTCTTC. It yields the protein CASSLAAGRDNEQFF.

The rearrangement joins TRBV4-1 to TRBJ1-2; D unresolved. V was pared by 1 base and J by 3 bases, with 15 bases between. Germline CDR1 and CDR2: MGHRA and YSYEKL. The CDR3 runs to 16 residues. The CDR3 nucleotides read TGCGCCAGCAGCCAAGTGGGGTGGGGAACAGACTATGGCTACACCTTC. Its translation is CASSQVGWGTDYGYTF.

This chain connects TRBV6-1 to TRBJ2-3; either TRBD1 or TRBD2 may fit D (5 bases each). V lost 7 bases, J lost 4 bases, and 15 bases lay in between. Germline values: CDR1 MNHNS, CDR2 SASEGT. This CDR3 comprises 14 residues. This CDR3 reads CASTIRGRADTQYF. The CDR3 DNA sequence: TGTGCCAGCACCATTCGGGGCAGAGCAGATACGCAGTATTTT.

The chain employs TRBV5-6 and TRBJ2-4; D is uncertain. Germline V CDR1 and CDR2: SGHDT, YYEEEE. The CDR3 is made up of 14 amino acids. V shed 0 bases and J shed 9 bases, with 13 bases lying between them. CDR3 sequence (DNA): TGTGCCAGCAGCTTGGGGCAGGCCACCCCCATTCAGTACTTC. Encoded protein: CASSLGQATPIQYF.

This chain joins TRBV12-1 and TRBJ2-4; no check of the table's D call, TRBD2, against the DNA was made. TRBV12-1 is designated a pseudogene. The CDR3 is made up of 14 amino acids. The CDR3 coding sequence is TGTGCCAGCAGCCCGGACTTAGCCAAAAACATTCAGTACTTC. Its protein is CASSPDLAKNIQYF.

The chain links TRBV5-1 to TRBJ2-7; no clear D gene. Germline V lookup: CDR1 SGHRS, CDR2 YFSETQ. V was clipped by 0 bases and J by 6 bases, with 13 bases between them. The CDR3 is made up of 14 amino acids. Written as DNA, the CDR3 is TGCGCCAGCAGCTTGGAATTCCGGATAGGCGAGCAGTACTTC. Amino acid sequence: CASSLEFRIGEQYF. Full variable domain (missing parts from reference TRBV5-1 and TRBJ2-7): KAGVTQTPRYLIKTRGQQVTLSCSPISGHRSVSWYQQTPGQGLQFLFEYFSETQRNKGNFPGRFSGRQFSNSRSEMNVSTLELGDSALYLCASSLEFRIGEQYFGPGTRLTVT.

The J gene is TRBJ1-4, the V gene TRBV11-2, with D perhaps TRBD1 (5 bases). Germline V lookup: CDR1 SGHAT, CDR2 FQNNGV. The CDR3 is 15 residues long. V was trimmed by 0 bases and J by 8 bases, leaving 13 bases between them. CDR3 region: CASSLDSRVGEKLFF. In DNA, the CDR3 is TGTGCCAGCAGCTTAGATTCCAGGGTTGGAGAAAAACTGTTTTTT.

This sequence joins TRBV18 and TRBJ2-7; 8 bases align to TRBD2. The junction had 6 bases not matched to a gene; V was cut back by 3 bases and J by 5 bases. This CDR3 is 14 amino acids long. Germline assignment: CDR1 KGHSH and CDR2 LQKENI. CDR3 region: CASSPSGSSNEQYF. In DNA, the CDR3 is TGTGCCAGCTCACCGAGCGGGAGTAGCAACGAGCAGTACTTC.

The chain has TRBV19 and TRBJ2-2; D is perhaps TRBD2 (5 bases). V was pared by 7 bases and J by 7 bases, with 10 bases between. CDR1 and CDR2 from the germline V gene are LNHDA and SQIVND (reference sequence). CDR3 length: 12 residues. CDR3 bases: TGTGCCAGTAAGGGAGTCCTCGGGGAGCTGTTTTTT. Protein: CASKGVLGELFF.

The V and J genes are TRBV5-1 and TRBJ2-7, with D perhaps TRBD1 (5 bases). CDR3 size: 14 residues. Germline CDR1 SGHRS, CDR2 YFSETQ. Deletions cut 3 bases from V and 2 bases from J, with 12 bases between. CDR3 DNA: TGCGCCAGCAGCTCCTCTGGGGCGGCCTACGAGCAGTACTTC. Translated: CASSSSGAAYEQYF.

This rearrangement joins TRBV6-6 to TRBJ2-2, with D possibly TRBD2 on 7 matching bases. V dropped 3 bases and J dropped 5 bases, with 13 bases sitting between them. Looked up from germline, CDR1 is MNHNY and CDR2 is SVGAGI (reference sequence). This CDR3 region has 15 residues. CDR3 region: CASSYLRGHTGELFF. The CDR3 nucleotides read TGTGCCAGCAGTTATCTGCGGGGGCATACCGGGGAGCTGTTTTTT.

The chain couples TRBV5-1 to TRBJ1-5, with 9 bases identical to TRBD1. Germline CDR1 reads SGHRS; CDR2 reads YFSETQ. Germline trimming cut 0 bases from V and 3 bases from J; bases unmatched to any gene: 4. The CDR3 has 16 amino acids. As DNA, the CDR3 is TGCGCCAGCAGCTTGGGGGGACAGGGTACCAATCAGCCCCAGCATTTT. It codes for CASSLGGQGTNQPQHF.

The chain is built from TRBV7-3 and TRBJ1-1, with 10 nucleotides matching TRBD1. V lost 6 bases to trimming and J lost 6 bases; unmatched junction nucleotides: 10. CDR1 SGHTA and CDR2 FQGTGA come from the germline V gene. The CDR3 spans 15 residues. The DNA for the CDR3 is TGTGCCAGCAGTCCGCCGGGACAGGGGTTGGCTGAAGCTTTCTTT. Translation: CASSPPGQGLAEAFF. Supplemented by reference TRBV7-3 and TRBJ1-1, the full variable domain reads GAGVSQTPSNKVTEKGKYVELRCDPISGHTALYWYRQSLGQGPEFLIYFQGTGAADDSGLPNDRFFAVRPEGSVSTLKIQRTERGDSAVYLCASSPPGQGLAEAFFGQGTRLTVV.

V is TRBV28 and J is TRBJ2-7; D may be TRBD1 (6 bases). This CDR3 comprises 14 residues. Germline CDR1 MDHEN, CDR2 SYDVKM. Between the trimmed V and J ends, which lost 5 bases and 5 bases, there was a span of 16 bases. As DNA, the CDR3 is TGTGCCAGCAGTAACCGACAGCCAGGGGACGAGCAGTACTTC. It encodes CASSNRQPGDEQYF.

The rearrangement uses TRBV4-3 and TRBJ2-1; 14 nucleotides match TRBD2. The CDR3 loop spans 16 amino acids. Germline lookup yields CDR1 LGHNA and CDR2 YSLEER. J was trimmed by 6 bases and V by 4 bases; bases with no gene match: 5. For the CDR3, the DNA is TGCGCCAGCAGCCGAGGACTAGCGGGAGGTGTCAATGAGCAGTTCTTC. As protein: CASSRGLAGGVNEQFF.

The chain recombines TRBV7-2 with TRBJ2-1; 9 bases line up with TRBD2. The CDR3 has 15 residues. V gave up 5 bases and J gave up 6 bases; unmatched junction bases: 8. CDR1 and CDR2 from the germline V gene are SGHTA and FQGNSA. Written as DNA, the CDR3 is TGTGCCAGCAGCCGGACTAGCGCGGAGGGCAATGAGCAGTTCTTC. Protein product: CASSRTSAEGNEQFF. The variable domain in full, with the rest retrieved from reference TRBV7-2 and TRBJ2-1, is GAGVSQSPSNKVTEKGKDVELRCDPISGHTALYWYRQSLGQGLEFLIYFQGNSAPDKSGLPSDRFSAERTGGSVSTLTIQRTQQEDSAVYLCASSRTSAEGNEQFFGPGTRLTVL.

V usage is TRBV2 and J usage is TRBJ2-3, with TRBD1 as a possible D gene (5 bases). The CDR3 runs 13 residues. The V and J ends lost 6 bases and 7 bases respectively, with 14 bases between them. Germline loops: CDR1 SNHLY, CDR2 FYNNEI. Written as DNA, the CDR3 is TGTGCCAGCAGCATTGACAGTTTCAATACGCAGTATTTT. Protein sequence: CASSIDSFNTQYF.

This clone was detected once. The chain carries TRBV11-3 and TRBJ1-1; maybe TRBD1 (5 bases). V gave up 5 bases and J gave up 2 bases, with 9 bases separating them. The CDR3 has 13 amino acids. Per the germline V gene, CDR1 is SGHNT and CDR2 is YENEEA. The chain's CDR3 is CASSKDRNTEAFF. CDR3 in DNA: TGTGCCAGCAGCAAAGACAGAAACACTGAAGCTTTCTTT.

The rearrangement links TRBV25-1 to TRBJ2-5; possibly TRBD1 for D (6 bases). The CDR3 runs 16 residues. Germline V gives CDR1 MGHDK, CDR2 SYGVNS. Trimming took 8 bases from V and 0 from J, leaving 19 bases between them. CDR3 sequence reads: CASADPTTGYQETQYF. For the CDR3, the DNA is TGTGCCAGCGCAGACCCCACTACAGGGTACCAAGAGACCCAGTACTTC.

Regarding this clone: This sample includes further DNA sequences coding for the same CDR3. The rearrangement uses TRBV9 and TRBJ1-1; D is undetermined. The CDR3 spans 14 residues. V lost 0 bases and J lost 1, with 7 bases in between. Germline CDR1 reads SGDLS; CDR2 reads YYNGEE. The CDR3 protein is CASSVVPGNTEAFF. Written as DNA, the CDR3 is TGTGCCAGCAGCGTAGTCCCAGGGAACACTGAAGCTTTCTTT.

This chain uses TRBV5-1 with TRBJ2-1, with a weak D call TRBD1 (5 bases). Germline CDR1 SGHRS, CDR2 YFSETQ. The CDR3 sequence is 16 residues long. V was pared by 0 bases and J by 10 bases, with 20 bases between. DNA for the CDR3: TGCGCCAGCAGCTTGGATCCCAGGGTTATCGCTGAGGAGCAGTTCTTC. Its protein is CASSLDPRVIAEEQFF.

J is TRBJ2-7 and V is TRBV2, with 9 positions matching TRBD2. Germline CDR1 reads SNHLY; CDR2 reads FYNNEI. The V gene end was trimmed by 5 bases and the J gene end by 2 bases; junction bases not matched to a gene: 7. The CDR3 sequence is 15 residues long. CDR3 sequence (DNA): TGTGCCAGCAGTTGGCTAGCGGGACTAACCTACGAGCAGTACTTC. Translating it yields CASSWLAGLTYEQYF.

On this clone: The sample has other DNA sequences that encode this CDR3 too. The chain recombines TRBV28 with TRBJ2-3; 8 positions match TRBD2. There are 14 residues in the CDR3. The germline V gene has CDR1 MDHEN and CDR2 SYDVKM. V gave up 8 bases and J gave up 1 base; unmatched junction bases: 5. Here the CDR3 reads CASSTAGGTDTQYF. The DNA of the CDR3 is TGTGCCAGCTCCACAGCGGGAGGCACAGATACGCAGTATTTT.

V usage is TRBV28 and J usage is TRBJ2-1; TRBD2 agrees at 8 bases. The CDR3 is 15 amino acids. CDR1 is MDHEN, CDR2 SYDVKM, per germline. V gave up 6 bases and J gave up 9 bases; unmatched junction bases: 13. The CDR3 nucleotides read TGTGCCAGCAGCCCCGGGACTAGAGGGTTAAGTGAGCAGTTCTTC. It translates to CASSPGTRGLSEQFF.

For the CDR3, the DNA is TGTGCCAGCAGTGAGCGGGGGTCTAGCGGGAGTCAGGGTGCGGCCAAAAACATTCAGTACTTC. The encoded protein is CASSERGSSGSQGAAKNIQYF. J is TRBJ2-4 and V is TRBV2; 10 bases match TRBD2. The CDR3 is made up of 21 amino acids. Germline trimming cut 3 bases from V and 1 base from J; bases unmatched to any gene: 18. CDR1 and CDR2 (germline): SNHLY, FYNNEI.

The V call is TRBV27, the J call TRBJ2-5; 9 bases map to TRBD2. V lost 3 bases and J lost 5; bases outside the gene matches: 4. The CDR3 totals 14 residues. Per germline, CDR1 MNHEY and CDR2 SMNVEV (reference sequence). In nucleotides, the CDR3 is TGTGCCAGCAGTTTCCTAGCGGGGCGTGAGACCCAGTACTTC. It specifies CASSFLAGRETQYF.